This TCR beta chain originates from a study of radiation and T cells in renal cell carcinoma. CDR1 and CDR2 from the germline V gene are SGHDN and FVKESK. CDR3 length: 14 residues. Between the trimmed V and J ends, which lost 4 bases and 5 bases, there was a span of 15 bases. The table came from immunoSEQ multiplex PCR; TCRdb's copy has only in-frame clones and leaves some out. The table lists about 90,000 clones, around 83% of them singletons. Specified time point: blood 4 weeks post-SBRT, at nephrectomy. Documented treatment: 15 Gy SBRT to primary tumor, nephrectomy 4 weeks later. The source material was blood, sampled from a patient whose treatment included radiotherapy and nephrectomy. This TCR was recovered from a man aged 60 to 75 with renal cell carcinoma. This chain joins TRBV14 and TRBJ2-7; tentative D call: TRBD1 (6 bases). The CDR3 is CASSPSIYRDEQYF. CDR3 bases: TGTGCCAGCAGCCCATCTATATACAGGGACGAGCAGTACTTC.